Sequencing of this TCR beta chain was carried out in a study of regulatory T cells in long-lasting Graves disease. Study summary: A definition of persistent Graves' disease required over 5 years of antithyroid drugs plus positive TSH receptor antibodies.

General study results and limits: Lower TCR diversity was seen in persistent Graves' patients than in newly diagnosed ones.

The TCR beta library used iRepertoire HTBI primers with Arm-PCR amplification of CDR3. TCRdb re-called the multiplex PCR reads with MiXCR, one entry per CDR3 protein. The data show 700,000 or so distinct CDR3 sequences, around 30% seen once. For this clonotype: Its specificity is unknown.

The time point denotes: persistent/refractory GD, antithyroid drugs over 5 years with positive TRAb. PBMCs provided the RNA from which the TCR library was made. Clinicians diagnosed Graves' disease using American Thyroid Association guidelines. Germline V gives CDR1 DFQATT, CDR2 SNEGSKA (reference sequence). The CDR3 consists of 14 residues. V gave up 4 bases and J gave up 2 bases, with 15 bases separating them. The sequences come from peripheral blood mononuclear cells (PBMCs), collected when the disease was refractory, from a patient treated with antithyroid drugs. The genes are TRBV20-1 and TRBJ2-7; D might be TRBD2 (6 bases). The receptor was derived from a female donor with Graves disease. In nucleotides, the CDR3 is TGCAGTGCTATGTACGGAGCGGGCACCTACGAGCAGTACTTC. Protein sequence: CSAMYGAGTYEQYF.